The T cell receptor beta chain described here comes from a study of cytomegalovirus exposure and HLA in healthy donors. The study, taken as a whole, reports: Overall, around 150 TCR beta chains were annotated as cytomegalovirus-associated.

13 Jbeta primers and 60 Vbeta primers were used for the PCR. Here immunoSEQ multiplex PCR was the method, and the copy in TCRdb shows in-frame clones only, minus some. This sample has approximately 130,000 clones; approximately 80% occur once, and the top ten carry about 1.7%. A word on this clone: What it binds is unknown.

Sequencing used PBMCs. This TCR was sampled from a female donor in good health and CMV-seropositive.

The CDR3 DNA reads as TGTGCCAGTAGCACAACAGTGAACACTGAAGCTTTCTTT. Its translation: CASSTTVNTEAFF. The V gene is TRBV19, the J gene TRBJ1-1; D unresolved. Germline values: CDR1 LNHDA, CDR2 SQIVND (reference sequence). The CDR3 consists of 13 residues. V gave up 6 bases and J gave up 0 bases, with 8 bases separating them.